Listed below are T cell receptor beta chains from one sample, sequenced in a study of glioma-infiltrating T cells. MiXCR, run by TCRdb on the multiplex PCR reads, gives a single entry per CDR3 protein. The sample has over 70,000 distinct CDR3 sequences; about a quarter are singletons. Sequences were obtained from glioma tissue, nonneoplastic brain tissue, or PBMCs (not recorded which). The receptor source for this set is a human donor with low-grade glioma or glioblastoma, undergoing nonglioma brain surgery, or in good health (not recorded which). Each CDR3 is given with its conserved first and last residue. A D gene is named only where the DNA matches it firmly. Only part of the rows carry a size: once, few, many, or a class if the clone is expanded.

d_gene | abundance | j_gene | v_gene | CDR3aa | CDR3nt
- | many | TRBJ1-5 | TRBV30 | CAWSDGNQPQHF | TGTGCCTGGAGTGATGGAAATCAGCCCCAGCATTTT
- | - | TRBJ2-1 | TRBV18 | CASSPLQGNNEQFF | TGTGCCAGCTCACCTTTACAGGGCAACAATGAGCAGTTCTTC
- | many | TRBJ1-5 | TRBV4-1 | CASSQDRISNQPQHF | TGCGCCAGCAGCCAAGATCGCATTAGCAATCAGCCCCAGCATTTT
- | many | TRBJ2-7 | TRBV7-2 | CASSSTREGYEQYF | TGTGCCAGCAGCTCTACTAGAGAGGGCTACGAGCAGTACTTC
- | - | TRBJ2-1 | TRBV18 | CASSPPGGQGVYNEQFF | TGTGCCAGCTCACCACCGGGGGGCCAGGGGGTCTACAATGAGCAGTTCTTC
TRBD1 | many | TRBJ1-2 | TRBV20-1 | CSAFRTGPREGYGYTF | TGCAGTGCCTTCCGGACAGGCCCCCGGGAGGGCTATGGCTACACCTTC
- | - | TRBJ2-1 | TRBV5-1 | CASSLGMAGYNEQFF | TGCGCCAGCAGCTTGGGGATGGCGGGCTACAATGAGCAGTTCTTC
- | many | TRBJ1-3 | TRBV20-1 | CSARGQENTIYF | TGCAGTGCTAGAGGTCAGGAAAACACCATATATTTT
- | few | TRBJ2-1 | TRBV12-3/TRBV12-4 | CASSLAPRHNEQFF | TGTGCCAGCAGTTTAGCTCCCAGGCACAATGAGCAGTTCTTC
- | - | TRBJ1-5 | TRBV11-2 | CASSFRRDGTTQHF | TGTGCCAGCAGCTTTCGACGGGACGGCACGACCCAGCATTTT
TRBD1 | many | TRBJ1-5 | TRBV6-6 | CASSYSPDRRRNQPQHF | TGTGCCAGCAGTTACTCTCCGGACAGGCGTCGAAATCAGCCCCAGCATTTT
- | many | TRBJ1-1 | TRBV19 | CASSTLRTTRMNEAFF | TGTGCCAGTAGCACCCTCCGGACAACTCGTATGAATGAAGCTTTCTTT
- | many | TRBJ1-5 | TRBV6-5 | CASSYSGEAAQPQHF | TGTGCCAGCAGTTACTCAGGGGAGGCCGCTCAGCCCCAGCATTTT
TRBD1 | many | TRBJ1-5 | TRBV20-1 | CSAKNDRVGQPQHF | TGCAGTGCAAAGAACGACAGGGTTGGCCAGCCCCAGCATTTT
- | many | TRBJ2-7 | TRBV7-2 | CASSLPTQTFEQYF | TGTGCCAGCAGCTTACCGACGCAGACGTTCGAGCAGTACTTC
- | many | TRBJ2-6 | TRBV6-1 | CASLGSHGANVLTF | TGTGCCAGCCTGGGATCCCATGGGGCCAACGTCCTGACTTTC
- | many | TRBJ1-1 | TRBV14 | CASSPTFNTEAFF | TGTGCCAGCAGCCCGACATTTAACACTGAAGCTTTCTTT
- | - | TRBJ1-5 | TRBV6-2/TRBV6-3 | CASSYLGTPREPQHF | TGTGCCAGCAGTTACTTAGGGACACCGAGGGAGCCCCAGCATTTT
- | few | TRBJ1-6 | TRBV19 | CASGGRENADNSPLHF | TGTGCCAGTGGGGGCAGGGAGAATGCCGATAATTCACCCCTCCACTTT
- | - | TRBJ1-2 | TRBV7-9 | CASSPGPIYGYTF | TGTGCCAGCAGCCCAGGCCCTATTTATGGCTACACCTTC
TRBD1 | many | TRBJ2-7 | TRBV12-3/TRBV12-4 | CASSSKDRGHEQYF | TGTGCCAGCAGTTCGAAGGACAGGGGCCACGAGCAGTACTTC
TRBD1 | once | TRBJ2-5 | TRBV20-1 | CSAVTGRETQYF | TGCAGTGCCGTGACAGGGAGAGAGACCCAGTACTTC
- | many | TRBJ1-5 | TRBV2 | CASSRGRQVGNQPQHF | TGTGCCAGCAGTAGGGGTAGACAAGTAGGAAATCAGCCCCAGCATTTT
- | many | TRBJ2-3 | TRBV7-2 | CASSFAASTTDTQYF | TGTGCCAGCAGCTTTGCGGCTAGCACCACAGATACGCAGTATTTT
TRBD2 | many | TRBJ2-1 | TRBV10-2 | CASRTSGSSEQFF | TGCGCCAGCAGAACTAGCGGGAGTAGTGAGCAGTTCTTC
- | many | TRBJ1-5 | TRBV29-1 | CSVREGINQPQHF | TGCAGCGTTAGGGAGGGCATCAATCAGCCCCAGCATTTT
- | - | TRBJ2-7 | TRBV3-1 | CASSQFAPTDPYEQYF | TGTGCCAGCAGCCAATTCGCTCCGACAGATCCCTACGAGCAGTACTTC
- | many | TRBJ2-3 | TRBV4-1 | CASSQVGADTQYF | TGCGCCAGCAGCCAAGTCGGGGCAGATACGCAGTATTTT
- | - | TRBJ1-1 | TRBV5-1 | CASTERGRTEAFF | TGCGCCAGCACGGAGCGGGGGCGGACTGAAGCTTTCTTT
- | many | TRBJ1-4 | TRBV20-1 | CSARGTPKREKLFF | TGCAGTGCTAGAGGGACACCCAAACGGGAAAAACTGTTTTTT
TRBD1 | - | TRBJ2-7 | TRBV29-1 | CSGGTGTGNEQYF | TGCAGCGGTGGGACCGGGACAGGGAACGAGCAGTACTTC